This T cell receptor beta chain was documented in a study of OX40 agonist ivuxolimab in advanced cancers. Whole-study context: Dosing consisted of intravenous ivuxolimab at 0.01 to 10 mg/kg every 2 weeks. From about 23 to 85 years was the age range, with a mean of approximately 63 years, and about 83% were male. Among those treated, three patients had partial responses, one with hepatocellular carcinoma and two with cutaneous melanoma. Notes on the study in general: Relative to CD4+ cells, CD8+ T cells on average had more expanded clones.

Sequencing used immunoSEQ multiplex PCR; TCRdb keeps in-frame clones, though not all of them. The sample contains 8,500 to 9,500 clones, about two thirds of which appear only once. The V end lost 2 bases, the J end lost 0 bases, and 4 bases lay between the germline ends. The CDR3 consists of 13 residues. CDR1 and CDR2 (germline): MNHEY, SMNVEV (reference sequence). Regarding this clone: What it binds is unknown.

The chain couples TRBV27 to TRBJ1-1; D not certain. This clonotype was sampled from an adult with an advanced solid tumor such as melanoma, head and neck, liver or kidney cancer. Sequencing used CD4+ or CD8+ T cells sorted from blood, obtained in a trial of the OX40 agonist ivuxolimab. The CDR3 protein is CASSLVMNTEAFF. The CDR3, as DNA: TGTGCCAGCAGTTTAGTAATGAACACTGAAGCTTTCTTT.